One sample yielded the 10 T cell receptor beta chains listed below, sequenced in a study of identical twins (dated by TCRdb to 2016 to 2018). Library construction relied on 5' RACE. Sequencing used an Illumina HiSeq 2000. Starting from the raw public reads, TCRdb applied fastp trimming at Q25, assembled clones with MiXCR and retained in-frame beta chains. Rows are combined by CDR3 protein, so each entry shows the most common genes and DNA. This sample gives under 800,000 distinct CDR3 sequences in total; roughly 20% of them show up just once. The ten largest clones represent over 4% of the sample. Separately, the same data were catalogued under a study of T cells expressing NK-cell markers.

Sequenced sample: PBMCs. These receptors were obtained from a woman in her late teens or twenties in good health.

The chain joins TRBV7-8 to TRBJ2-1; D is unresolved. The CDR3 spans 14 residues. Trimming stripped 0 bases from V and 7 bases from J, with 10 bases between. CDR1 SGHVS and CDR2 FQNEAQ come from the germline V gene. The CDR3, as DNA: TGTGCCAGCAGCTTAGCGCTTCTCGAGAATGAGCAGTTCTTC. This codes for CASSLALLENEQFF.

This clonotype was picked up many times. The CDR3 is CASSFFRGRISGYTF. The CDR3 nucleotides are TGTGCCAGCAGTTTTTTTCGGGGGCGTATTTCAGGCTACACCTTC. The rearrangement uses TRBV27 and TRBJ1-2; possibly TRBD1 for D (6 bases). The V gene lost 3 bases and the J gene lost 8 bases, with 19 bases spanning the gap. The germline V gene has CDR1 MNHEY and CDR2 SMNVEV (reference sequence). CDR3 length equals 15 residues.

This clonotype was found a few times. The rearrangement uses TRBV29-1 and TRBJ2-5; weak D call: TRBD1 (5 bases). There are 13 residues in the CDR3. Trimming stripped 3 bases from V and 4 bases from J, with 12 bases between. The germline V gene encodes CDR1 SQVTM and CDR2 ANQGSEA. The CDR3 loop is CSVDFRGGETQYF. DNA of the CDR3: TGCAGCGTTGACTTTAGGGGTGGAGAGACCCAGTACTTC.

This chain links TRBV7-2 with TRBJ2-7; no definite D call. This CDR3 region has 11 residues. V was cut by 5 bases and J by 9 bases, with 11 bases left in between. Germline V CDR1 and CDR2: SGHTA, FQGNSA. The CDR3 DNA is TGTGCCAGCAGCCCCCAGACCGTGCAGTACTTC. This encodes CASSPQTVQYF.

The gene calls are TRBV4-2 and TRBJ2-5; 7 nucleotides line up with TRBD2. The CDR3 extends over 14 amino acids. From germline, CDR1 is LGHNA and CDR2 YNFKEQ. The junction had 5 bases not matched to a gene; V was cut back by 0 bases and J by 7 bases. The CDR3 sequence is CASSQDDGGGTQYF. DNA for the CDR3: TGTGCCAGCAGCCAAGATGACGGCGGGGGGACCCAGTACTTC.

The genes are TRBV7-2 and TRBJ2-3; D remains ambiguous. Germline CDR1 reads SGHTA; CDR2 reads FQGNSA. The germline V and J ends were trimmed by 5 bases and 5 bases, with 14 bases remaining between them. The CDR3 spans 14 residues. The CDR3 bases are TGTGCCAGCAGCGGCCGCAGATCAAGAGATACGCAGTATTTT. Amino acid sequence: CASSGRRSRDTQYF.

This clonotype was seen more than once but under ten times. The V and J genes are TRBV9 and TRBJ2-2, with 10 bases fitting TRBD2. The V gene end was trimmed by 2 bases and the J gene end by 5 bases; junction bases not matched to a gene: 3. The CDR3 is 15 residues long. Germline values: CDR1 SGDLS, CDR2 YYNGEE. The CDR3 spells CASSVTSGKTGELFF. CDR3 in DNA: TGTGCCAGCAGCGTCACTAGCGGGAAGACCGGGGAGCTGTTTTTT.

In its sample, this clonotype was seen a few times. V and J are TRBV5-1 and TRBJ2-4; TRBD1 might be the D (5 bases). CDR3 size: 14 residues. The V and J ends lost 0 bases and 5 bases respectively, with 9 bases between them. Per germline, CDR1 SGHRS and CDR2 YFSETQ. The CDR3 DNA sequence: TGCGCCAGCAGCTTGGTCCCCAGGGAAAACATTCAGTACTTC. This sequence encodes CASSLVPRENIQYF. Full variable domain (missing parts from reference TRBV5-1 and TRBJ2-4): KAGVTQTPRYLIKTRGQQVTLSCSPISGHRSVSWYQQTPGQGLQFLFEYFSETQRNKGNFPGRFSGRQFSNSRSEMNVSTLELGDSALYLCASSLVPRENIQYFGAGTRLSVL.

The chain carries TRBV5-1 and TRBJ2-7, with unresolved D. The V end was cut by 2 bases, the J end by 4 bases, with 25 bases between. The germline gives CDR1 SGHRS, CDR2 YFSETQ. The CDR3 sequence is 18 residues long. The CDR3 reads CASSFNGLGLRSPYEQYF. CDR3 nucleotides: TGCGCCAGCAGCTTTAATGGTCTCGGGTTAAGGAGCCCTTACGAGCAGTACTTC. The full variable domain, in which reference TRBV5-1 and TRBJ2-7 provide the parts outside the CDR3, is KAGVTQTPRYLIKTRGQQVTLSCSPISGHRSVSWYQQTPGQGLQFLFEYFSETQRNKGNFPGRFSGRQFSNSRSEMNVSTLELGDSALYLCASSFNGLGLRSPYEQYFGPGTRLTVT.

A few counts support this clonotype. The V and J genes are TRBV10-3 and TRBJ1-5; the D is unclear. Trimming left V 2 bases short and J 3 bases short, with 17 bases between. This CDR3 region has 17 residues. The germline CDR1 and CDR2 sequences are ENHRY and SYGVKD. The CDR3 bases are TGTGCCATCAGTGAGGGGGAGGGCGGGTTTGACAATCAGCCCCAGCATTTT. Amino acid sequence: CAISEGEGGFDNQPQHF.